This is a list of T cell receptor beta chains from one sample in a study of blood T cell repertoires in COVID-19. Profiled with immunoSEQ multiplex PCR; TCRdb holds only in-frame clones, not every one. The sample holds roughly 190,000 clones, 87% seen once. The sequenced sample was PBMCs or T cells enriched from blood (not recorded which). These receptors were taken from a woman in her 30s who had recovered from COVID-19. CDR3s include the opening cysteine and the closing phenylalanine or tryptophan. D genes are given only for firm matches. Where a row states a size, it is once, few, many or the class of an expanded clone; other rows omit it.

D gene	J gene	clone size	V gene	CDR3 DNA	CDR3 protein
TRBD2	TRBJ2-1	NA	TRBV11-3	TGTGCCAGCAGCTTTGGACTAGCGGGATCCTACAATGAGCAGTTCTTC	CASSFGLAGSYNEQFF
TRBD1	TRBJ1-2	NA	TRBV4-2	TGTGCCAGCAGCCAAGCGGCAGGACAGGGAATCTATAACTATGGCTACACCTTC	CASSQAAGQGIYNYGYTF
NA	TRBJ2-3	NA	TRBV3-1/TRBV3-2	TGTGCCAGCAGCCACGAAGCCGGGTTCACAGATACGCAGTATTTT	CASSHEAGFTDTQYF
NA	TRBJ2-2	NA	TRBV10-1	TGCGCCAGCACCCGCCAGGGCCCCGGGGAGCTGTTTTTT	CASTRQGPGELFF
NA	TRBJ2-1	NA	TRBV19	TGTGCCAGTAGTATCGCGGCAGCGCAGTTCTTC	CASSIAAAQFF
NA	TRBJ2-2	few	TRBV19	TGTGCCAGTAGTATTGCCCCATGGAGGGGGGAGCTGTTTTTT	CASSIAPWRGELFF
NA	TRBJ2-1	NA	TRBV10-3	TGTGCCATCAGCGACCGTACTAGGTTAAGCTCCTACAATGAGCAGTTCTTC	CAISDRTRLSSYNEQFF
NA	TRBJ2-2	NA	TRBV3-1/TRBV3-2	TGTGCCAGCAGCCAAGCGGGGGTTGGGGAGCTGTTTTTT	CASSQAGVGELFF
NA	TRBJ2-3	NA	TRBV19	TGTGCCAGTAGTCCCCAGGGAGATACGCAGTATTTT	CASSPQGDTQYF
TRBD1	TRBJ2-6	NA	TRBV19	TGTGCCAGTAGTACTCCCGGGACAGGGTTTCTCTCTGGGGCCAACGTCCTGACTTTC	CASSTPGTGFLSGANVLTF
TRBD2	TRBJ2-1	once	TRBV7-2	TGTGCCAGCAGCAACCGGGACTATAACAATGAGCAGTTCTTC	CASSNRDYNNEQFF